Below, 8 T cell receptor beta chains from the same sample are listed, as sequenced in a study of shared clonotypes between healthy human individuals. TCRdb's table, derived via immunoSEQ multiplex PCR, lists solely in-frame clones and lacks some. The table records approximately 1.5 million clones, 98% of them present only once. Specimen: naive CD4+ T cells sorted from blood. Subset noted: CD45RA+ positively selected. The receptors come from a man aged 25 to 40 in good health.

The chain joins TRBV15 to TRBJ2-7; TRBD1 agrees at 7 bases. CDR1 is LNHNV, CDR2 YYDKDF, per germline (reference sequence). CDR3 size: 12 residues. The junction had 5 bases not matched to a gene; V was cut back by 7 bases and J by 5 bases. CDR3 in amino acids: CATTRQGHEQYF. The DNA for the CDR3 is TGTGCCACCACCCGACAGGGCCACGAGCAGTACTTC.

The rearrangement links TRBV29-1 to TRBJ2-5; D may be TRBD1 (6 bases). The germline gives CDR1 SQVTM, CDR2 ANQGSEA. V lost 6 bases and J 4 bases, leaving 15 bases between the germline ends. This CDR3 comprises 13 residues. The DNA of the CDR3 is TGCAGCGTCCAAGGGGCAGGGGTAGAGACCCAGTACTTC. Its protein is CSVQGAGVETQYF.

In this sample, this clone turned up once. This chain connects TRBV7-2 to TRBJ2-7; a weak D match, TRBD2 (6 bases). Trimming removed 1 base at V and 2 bases at J, with 12 bases between. This CDR3 region has 15 residues. Germline-derived CDR1 and CDR2 are SGHTA and FQGNSA. The CDR3 loop is CASSLGGGVTYEQYF. The CDR3 coding sequence is TGTGCCAGCAGCTTAGGGGGCGGGGTTACCTACGAGCAGTACTTC.

In the case of this clone: At the DNA level, this CDR3 is encoded by other sequences in the same sample as well. The chain combines TRBV19 with TRBJ2-7, with 7 bases identical to TRBD2. The junction had 7 bases not matched to a gene; V was cut back by 3 bases and J by 2 bases. CDR1 is LNHDA, CDR2 SQIVND, per germline (reference sequence). CDR3 size: 15 residues. The CDR3 nucleotides are TGTGCCAGTAGTATCGGTGCTAGCGGTACCTACGAGCAGTACTTC. Translated, it gives CASSIGASGTYEQYF.

The chain links TRBV5-1 to TRBJ1-2; TRBD1 might be the D (6 bases). Germline CDR1 reads SGHRS; CDR2 reads YFSETQ. The V and J ends lost 4 bases and 6 bases respectively, with 16 bases between them. CDR3 length equals 14 residues. The CDR3 reads CASSPFQGLDGYTF. CDR3 coding DNA: TGCGCCAGCAGCCCCTTTCAGGGGCTAGATGGCTACACCTTC.

The genes are TRBV5-1 and TRBJ1-4; the D gene is possibly TRBD1 (6 bases). The CDR3 totals 15 residues. Germline assignment: CDR1 SGHRS and CDR2 YFSETQ. V was clipped by 6 bases and J by 7 bases, with 19 bases between them. The CDR3 region is CASTQTGGFGEKLFF. The CDR3 DNA is TGCGCCAGCACCCAGACAGGCGGCTTTGGTGAAAAACTGTTTTTT.

Note on this clone: At the DNA level, this CDR3 is encoded by other sequences in the same sample as well. The chain combines TRBV4-1 with TRBJ2-5; D is ambiguous. This CDR3 spans 13 amino acids. Germline-derived CDR1 and CDR2 are MGHRA and YSYEKL. Trimming pared 1 base from V and 2 bases from J, leaving 5 bases between. The CDR3 bases are TGCGCCAGCAGCCAAGCGCTACAAGAGACCCAGTACTTC. Amino acids: CASSQALQETQYF.

The chain combines TRBV28 with TRBJ2-7; D might be TRBD2 (7 bases). Trimming cost V 3 bases and J 4 bases, with 16 bases left between them. Germline V gene lookup returns CDR1 MDHEN and CDR2 SYDVKM. This CDR3 has 15 residues. The CDR3 spells CASSLRRGPIYEQYF. CDR3 in DNA: TGTGCCAGCAGTTTGAGGCGGGGGCCTATTTACGAGCAGTACTTC.